The next 2 T cell receptor beta chains were all read from a single sample in a study of cytomegalovirus exposure and HLA in healthy donors. Sequencing used immunoSEQ multiplex PCR; TCRdb keeps in-frame clones, though not all of them. The data contain about 120,000 clones, more than 75% of them seen just once; the ten biggest clones take up around 1.9%. The sequenced sample was PBMCs. These receptors were collected from a woman under 40 in good health and CMV-seronegative.

This clone has just one count. The CDR3 sequence is CASRGDRGTNEKLFF. In DNA form, the CDR3 reads TGTGCCAGCAGGGGGGACAGGGGAACTAATGAAAAACTGTTTTTT. J is TRBJ1-4 and V is TRBV2; 10 bases fit TRBD1. The CDR3 covers 15 residues. V trimming: 6 bases; J trimming: 1 base; junction bases outside the gene matches: 2. From germline, CDR1 is SNHLY and CDR2 FYNNEI.

The V and J genes are TRBV30 and TRBJ1-2, with D tentatively TRBD1 (6 bases). V lost 2 bases to trimming and J lost 0 bases, with 16 bases between them. The CDR3 covers 16 residues. The germline V gene has CDR1 GTSNPN and CDR2 SVGIG (reference sequence). CDR3 loop: CAWSTGQWGANYGYTF. CDR3 DNA sequence: TGTGCCTGGAGTACAGGGCAGTGGGGAGCTAACTATGGCTACACCTTC.